Each of the 19 T cell receptor beta chains below was sequenced from the same sample in a study of control samples from healthy donors and cancer patients. The repertoire was sequenced with immunoSEQ multiplex PCR; TCRdb's copy has only in-frame clones and lacks some. Of roughly 76,000 clones listed, about 94% are singletons. What was sequenced was blood. Receptor source: a young woman in good health.

This chain uses TRBV4-2 with TRBJ2-1, with 12 bases aligning to TRBD2. This CDR3 contains 15 residues. Germline CDR1 reads LGHNA; CDR2 reads YNFKEQ. The trim removed 4 bases at V and 4 bases at J, leaving 2 bases unmatched. For the CDR3, the DNA is TGTGCCAGCAGCCCGACTAGCGGGAGTTACAATGAGCAGTTCTTC. It yields the protein CASSPTSGSYNEQFF.

The V call is TRBV5-1, the J call TRBJ1-1; D is unclear. CDR3 size: 11 residues. Germline V gene data show CDR1 as SGHRS and CDR2 as YFSETQ. V was pared by 7 bases and J by 5 bases, with 9 bases between. DNA for the CDR3: TGCGCCAGCCAAGGGCTGACTGAAGCTTTCTTT. This gives the protein CASQGLTEAFF. The full variable domain, completed using reference TRBV5-1 and TRBJ1-1, is KAGVTQTPRYLIKTRGQQVTLSCSPISGHRSVSWYQQTPGQGLQFLFEYFSETQRNKGNFPGRFSGRQFSNSRSEMNVSTLELGDSALYLCASQGLTEAFFGQGTRLTVV.

The chain combines TRBV6-1 with TRBJ1-3, with D unclear. V was pared by 2 bases and J by 2 bases, with 13 bases between. Germline CDR1 is MNHNS and CDR2 is SASEGT. The CDR3 contains 16 residues. CDR3: CASSESQTRTGNTIYF. In DNA form, the CDR3 reads TGTGCCAGCAGTGAATCCCAAACTAGAACTGGAAACACCATATATTTT.

This clone has more than one count but fewer than ten. This chain connects TRBV6-6 to TRBJ1-1; D gene ambiguous. Germline V gives CDR1 MNHNY, CDR2 SVGAGI (reference sequence). The CDR3 has 11 amino acids. V dropped 6 bases and J dropped 0 bases, with 2 bases sitting between them. CDR3 coding DNA: TGTGCCAGCAGGCTGAACACTGAAGCTTTCTTT. Amino acids: CASRLNTEAFF.

The J gene is TRBJ1-3, the V gene TRBV5-6; a possible D gene is TRBD1 (5 bases). The CDR3 totals 15 residues. CDR1 and CDR2 (germline): SGHDT, YYEEEE. The V end was cut by 4 bases, the J end by 2 bases, with 13 bases between. CDR3 nucleotides: TGTGCCAGCAGCCCCGGGAGAGGGGCTGGAAACACCATATATTTT. Translating it yields CASSPGRGAGNTIYF.

The chain recombines TRBV3-1 (or the pseudogene TRBV3-2) with TRBJ1-2, with D uncertain. Trimming pared 1 base from V and 4 bases from J, leaving 31 bases between. This CDR3 spans 21 amino acids. The germline V gene has CDR1 LGHDT and CDR2 YNNKEL (reference sequence). The CDR3 here is CASSQVDAGVKFQTEFYGYTF. CDR3 bases: TGTGCCAGCAGCCAAGTTGACGCGGGTGTAAAATTCCAGACCGAGTTCTATGGCTACACCTTC.

The chain links TRBV4-1 to TRBJ2-2; D is uncertain. Germline CDR1 reads MGHRA; CDR2 reads YSYEKL. This CDR3 has 16 amino acids. V was trimmed by 0 bases and J by 0 bases, leaving 8 bases between them. In DNA, the CDR3 is TGCGCCAGCAGCCAAGATGCGCTACCGAACACCGGGGAGCTGTTTTTT. This encodes CASSQDALPNTGELFF.

This chain joins TRBV19 and TRBJ1-1; 7 positions match TRBD1. Looked up from germline, CDR1 is LNHDA and CDR2 is SQIVND (reference sequence). The CDR3 spans 15 residues. V gave up 5 bases and J gave up 3 bases; unmatched junction bases: 9. CDR3: CASSVRDSQYTEAFF. As DNA, the CDR3 is TGTGCCAGTAGTGTGAGGGACAGCCAGTACACTGAAGCTTTCTTT.

The V call is TRBV7-9, the J call TRBJ1-1, with D hard to call. Germline CDR1 SEHNR, CDR2 FQNEAQ (reference sequence). The CDR3 has 14 residues. Between the trimmed V and J ends, which lost 6 bases and 0 bases, there was a span of 11 bases. The DNA of the CDR3 is TGTGCCAGCAGTCCGGAGCTAATGAACACTGAAGCTTTCTTT. This sequence encodes CASSPELMNTEAFF.

A single count supports this clone. The chain couples TRBV19 to TRBJ2-1; D not resolved. The length of the CDR3 is 14 residues. Trimming shortened V by 3 bases and J by 3 bases, and 9 bases separated the two germline ends. The germline V gene has CDR1 LNHDA and CDR2 SQIVND (reference sequence). As DNA, the CDR3 is TGTGCCAGTAGTATCACATTACTCTACAATGAGCAGTTCTTC. Protein sequence: CASSITLLYNEQFF.

This clone appeared once. This chain uses TRBV27 with TRBJ1-5; 7 bases agree with TRBD1. There are 14 residues in the CDR3. The trim removed 3 bases at V and 4 bases at J, leaving 3 bases unmatched. From germline, CDR1 is MNHEY and CDR2 SMNVEV (reference sequence). In DNA form, the CDR3 reads TGTGCCAGCAGTTTTGGGGACAGAAATCAGCCCCAGCATTTT. It is translated as CASSFGDRNQPQHF.

Only one count was recorded for this clone. The V and J genes are TRBV7-2 and TRBJ2-1; no firm D call. CDR1 is SGHTA, CDR2 FQGNSA, per germline. Trimming cost V 0 bases and J 7 bases, with 25 bases left between them. The CDR3 contains 19 residues. The DNA for the CDR3 is TGTGCCAGCAGCTTAGCGGCTAGGTTAAGTCGCTGGTTTACGAATGAGCAGTTCTTC. Its translation is CASSLAARLSRWFTNEQFF.

The chain couples TRBV9 to TRBJ2-1, with D perhaps matching TRBD2 (6 bases). The CDR3 loop spans 15 amino acids. The germline V gene encodes CDR1 SGDLS and CDR2 YYNGEE. V gave up 0 bases and J gave up 4 bases, with 11 bases separating them. The CDR3 sequence is CASSVGAGIYNEQFF. The CDR3 coding sequence is TGTGCCAGCAGCGTAGGCGCGGGAATATACAATGAGCAGTTCTTC.

The chain is built from TRBV14 and TRBJ2-2, with no clear D. V was pared by 4 bases and J by 5 bases, with 8 bases between. CDR1 is SGHDN, CDR2 FVKESK, per germline. This CDR3 comprises 13 residues. CDR3 sequence (DNA): TGTGCCAGCAGCCCAGCTAGAACCGGGGAGCTGTTTTTT. Protein sequence: CASSPARTGELFF.

Details on this clone: The limits of the CDR3 on the DNA are not certain, so only TCRdb's listed CDR3 is given. The chain combines TRBV27 with TRBJ2-7; the table's D gene call, TRBD2, was not cross checked with the DNA. The CDR3 contains 14 residues when both ends are counted. The germline CDR1 and CDR2 sequences are MNHEY and SMNVEV (reference sequence). The CDR3 loop is CASSSSRGAYEQYF.

V and J are TRBV28 and TRBJ2-5, with D perhaps given as TRBD1 or TRBD2 (5 bases each). The CDR3 extends over 11 amino acids. Trimming removed 10 bases at V and 5 bases at J, with 11 bases between. Germline V gene data show CDR1 as MDHEN and CDR2 as SYDVKM. The CDR3 coding sequence is TGTGCCACTGGGGGTGTGGAGACCCAGTACTTC. Translating it yields CATGGVETQYF.

The J gene is TRBJ2-3, the V gene TRBV5-1; D might be TRBD2 (6 bases). CDR1 is SGHRS, CDR2 YFSETQ, per germline. This CDR3 has 15 residues. Deletions cut 1 base from V and 4 bases from J, with 13 bases between. The CDR3 nucleotides are TGCGCCAGCAGCTTGAGGGGACTGAGGGCAGATACGCAGTATTTT. This codes for CASSLRGLRADTQYF.

This chain uses TRBV7-9 with TRBJ2-5, with 10 bases fitting TRBD1. V shed 4 bases and J 5 bases; nucleotides not matched to a gene: 4. Germline CDR1 is SEHNR and CDR2 is FQNEAQ (reference sequence). The CDR3 runs to 14 residues. The CDR3 DNA reads as TGTGCCAGCAGCTCGGGACAGGGGTTGGAGACCCAGTACTTC. It translates to CASSSGQGLETQYF.

V and J are TRBV24-1 and TRBJ1-2, with D tentatively TRBD1 (5 bases). The CDR3 is 16 amino acids. The V gene's germline CDR1 is KGHDR and CDR2 SFDVKD. V lost 4 bases to trimming and J lost 5 bases, with 19 bases between them. The CDR3, as DNA: TGTGCCACCAGTGAGTATGACAGTGAGGGTCGATATGGCTACACCTTC. It specifies CATSEYDSEGRYGYTF.